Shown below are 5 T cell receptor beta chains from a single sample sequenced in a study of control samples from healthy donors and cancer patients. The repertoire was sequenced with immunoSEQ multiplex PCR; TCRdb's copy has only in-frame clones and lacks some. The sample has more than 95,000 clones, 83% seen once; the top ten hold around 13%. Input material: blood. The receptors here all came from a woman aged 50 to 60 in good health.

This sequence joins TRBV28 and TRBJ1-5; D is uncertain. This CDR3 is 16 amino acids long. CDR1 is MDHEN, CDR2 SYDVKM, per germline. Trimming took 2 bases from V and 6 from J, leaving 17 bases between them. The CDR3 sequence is CASSLGSLGSGQPQHF. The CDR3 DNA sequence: TGTGCCAGCAGTTTAGGTTCTTTGGGGTCGGGTCAGCCCCAGCATTTT.

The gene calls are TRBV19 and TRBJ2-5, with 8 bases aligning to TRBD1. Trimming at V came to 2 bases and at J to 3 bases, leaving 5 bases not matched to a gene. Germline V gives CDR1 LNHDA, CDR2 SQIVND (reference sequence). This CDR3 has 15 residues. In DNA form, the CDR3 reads TGTGCCAGTAGTATAAATGGACAGGGCGAAGAGACCCAGTACTTC. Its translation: CASSINGQGEETQYF.

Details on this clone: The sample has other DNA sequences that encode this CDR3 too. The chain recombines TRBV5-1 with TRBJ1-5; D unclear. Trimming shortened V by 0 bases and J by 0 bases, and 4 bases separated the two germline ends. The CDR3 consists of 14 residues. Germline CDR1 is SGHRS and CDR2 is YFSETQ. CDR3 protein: CASSLGGSNQPQHF. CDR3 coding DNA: TGCGCCAGCAGCTTGGGGGGTAGCAATCAGCCCCAGCATTTT.

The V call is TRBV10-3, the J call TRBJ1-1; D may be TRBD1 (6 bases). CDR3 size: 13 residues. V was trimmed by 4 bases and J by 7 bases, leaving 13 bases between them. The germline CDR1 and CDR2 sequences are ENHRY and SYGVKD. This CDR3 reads CAISGDTINEAFF. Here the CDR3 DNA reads TGTGCCATCAGTGGGGACACGATTAATGAAGCTTTCTTT.

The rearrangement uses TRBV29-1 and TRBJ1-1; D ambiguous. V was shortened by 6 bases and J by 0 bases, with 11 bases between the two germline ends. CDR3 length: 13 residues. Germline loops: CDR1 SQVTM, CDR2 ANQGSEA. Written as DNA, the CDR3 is TGCAGCGTAGTCTCGACGATGAACACTGAAGCTTTCTTT. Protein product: CSVVSTMNTEAFF.